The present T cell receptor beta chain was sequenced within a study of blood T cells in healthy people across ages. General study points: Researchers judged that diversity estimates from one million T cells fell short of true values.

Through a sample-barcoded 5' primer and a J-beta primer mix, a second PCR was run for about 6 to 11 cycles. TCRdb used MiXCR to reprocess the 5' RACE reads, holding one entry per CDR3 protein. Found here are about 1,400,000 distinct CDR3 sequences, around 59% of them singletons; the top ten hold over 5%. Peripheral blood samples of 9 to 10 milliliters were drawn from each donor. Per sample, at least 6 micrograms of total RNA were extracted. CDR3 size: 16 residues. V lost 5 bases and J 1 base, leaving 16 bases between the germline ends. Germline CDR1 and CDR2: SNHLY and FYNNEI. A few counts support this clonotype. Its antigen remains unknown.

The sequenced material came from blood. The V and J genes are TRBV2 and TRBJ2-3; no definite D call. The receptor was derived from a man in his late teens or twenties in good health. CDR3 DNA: TGTGCCAGCAGTTCCCCCCTCGGACCCGGCACAGATACGCAGTATTTT. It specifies CASSSPLGPGTDTQYF.